Listed below are T cell receptor beta chains from one sample, sequenced in a study of CD8+CD57+ T cells in acquired aplastic anemia. Each CDR3 protein gets one entry after TCRdb re-called the reads with MiXCR. The sample contains 98,000 or so distinct CDR3 sequences, approximately 49% of which appear only once. Specimen: sorted CD4+, CD8+, or CD8+CD57+ T cells (not recorded which) from PBMCs. The receptors come from a human donor in good health, serving as a control. The CDR3 runs from the conserved cysteine through the conserved F or W. D genes are given only for firm matches. Size values are once, few and many counts, or a class for expanded clones, and some rows have none.

>-|14|TRBJ2-7|TRBV19|many
TGTGCCAGTATCAGGGATGAGTATCCCTACGAGCAGTACTTC
CASIRDEYPYEQYF
>-|15|TRBJ1-6|TRBV19|many
TGTGCCAGTAGTATCCCAGAAGGGGGGAATTCACCCCTCCACTTT
CASSIPEGGNSPLHF
>-|15|TRBJ1-4|TRBV25-1|once
TGTGCCAGCACCTCCACCTGGGGGGGGCGTGAAAAACTGTTTTTT
CASTSTWGGREKLFF
>-|15|TRBJ1-2|TRBV7-8|many
TGTGCCAGCAGTCTCCTTACGCGGGCCGGAATTGGCTACACCTTC
CASSLLTRAGIGYTF
>-|16|TRBJ1-3|TRBV15|many
TGTGCCACCAGCAGAGATCGCGGCAGCTCTGGAAACACCATATATTTT
CATSRDRGSSGNTIYF
>-|14|TRBJ2-2|TRBV6-2/TRBV6-3|-
TGTGCCAGCAGTTACTCCGAAGCCACCGGGGAGCTGTTTTTT
CASSYSEATGELFF
>-|14|TRBJ2-7|TRBV20-1|many
TGCAGTGCTAGAGATTCCGCTAGCGTCTACGAGCAGTACTTC
CSARDSASVYEQYF
>-|11|TRBJ1-2|TRBV29-1|-
TGCAGCGTTGTGCGGGGCCATGGCTACACCTTC
CSVVRGHGYTF
>-|15|TRBJ1-4|TRBV25-1|many
TGTGCCAGCAGTGAATCATTTAGTCAGAATGAAAAACTGTTTTTT
CASSESFSQNEKLFF
>-|13|TRBJ2-7|TRBV20-1|-
TGCAGTGCCCTGAGGGTGGACGGGAGCGAGCAGTACTTC
CSALRVDGSEQYF
>TRBD1|16|TRBJ2-7|TRBV9|-
TGTGCCAGCAGCGTAGGGGCAGGGACAGGCTTAAAAGAGCAGTACTTC
CASSVGAGTGLKEQYF
>-|14|TRBJ2-2|TRBV18|few
TGTGCCAGCTCACCTTGGGACCAGCCAGGGGAGCTGTTTTTT
CASSPWDQPGELFF
>-|14|TRBJ2-3|TRBV11-2|many
TGTGCCAGCAGCTCTGCGTGGAATCAGGGTACGCAGTATTTT
CASSSAWNQGTQYF
>-|15|TRBJ1-4|TRBV11-2|-
TGTGCCAGCAGCTCTTGGGAAGGACATAATGAAAAACTGTTTTTT
CASSSWEGHNEKLFF
>TRBD2|15|TRBJ2-1|TRBV9|many
TGTGCCAGCAGCGCAGGGACTAGCGGGGGGGATGAGCAGTTCTTC
CASSAGTSGGDEQFF
>-|14|TRBJ2-7|TRBV10-3|-
TGTGCCATCCGCCCCACAGCCCTCTCGGACGAGCAGTACTTC
CAIRPTALSDEQYF
>-|16|TRBJ2-1|TRBV20-1|many
TGCAGTGCTAGGGGCACGCGGAGGGGGCCTAGGAATGAGCAGTTCTTC
CSARGTRRGPRNEQFF
>-|14|TRBJ1-1|TRBV7-3|-
TGTGCCAGCAGCGTAGACAGTCCGAACACTGAAGCTTTCTTT
CASSVDSPNTEAFF
>-|16|TRBJ1-2|TRBV7-8|-
TGTGCCAGCAGCTTAGGATTTATTGGAGGGAACTATGGCTACACCTTC
CASSLGFIGGNYGYTF
>-|16|TRBJ2-7|TRBV25-1|once
TGTGCCAGCAGTGGGGACACCGAGGCCTTGCCCTACGAGCAGTACTTC
CASSGDTEALPYEQYF
>TRBD1|16|TRBJ2-7|TRBV12-3/TRBV12-4|many
TGTGCCAGCAGCAACCCAACCGGGACAGGTAGCGACGAGCAGTACTTC
CASSNPTGTGSDEQYF
>-|15|TRBJ1-5|TRBV2|-
TGTGCCAGCAGGTATAACAGATATAGCAATCAGCCCCAGCATTTT
CASRYNRYSNQPQHF
>-|15|TRBJ1-6|TRBV2|few
TGTGCCAGCAGTGACAGGGTATTGGTGAATTCACCCCTCCACTTT
CASSDRVLVNSPLHF